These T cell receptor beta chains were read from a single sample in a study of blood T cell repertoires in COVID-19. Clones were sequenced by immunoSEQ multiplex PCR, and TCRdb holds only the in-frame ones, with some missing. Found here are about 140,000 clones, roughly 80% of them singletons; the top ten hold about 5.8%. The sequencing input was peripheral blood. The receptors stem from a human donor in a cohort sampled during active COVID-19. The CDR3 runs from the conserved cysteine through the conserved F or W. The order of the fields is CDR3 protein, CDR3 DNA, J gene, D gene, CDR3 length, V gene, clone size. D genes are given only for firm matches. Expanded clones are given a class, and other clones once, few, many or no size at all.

CDR3aa: CASSIAQDRVWVMNTEAFF; CDR3nt: TGTGCCAGTAGTATAGCCCAAGACAGGGTTTGGGTCATGAACACTGAAGCTTTCTTT; j_gene: TRBJ1-1; d_gene: TRBD1; len: 19; v_gene: TRBV19; abundance: -
CDR3aa: CASSRGGSGGAYNEQFF; CDR3nt: TGTGCCAGCAGCCGCGGAGGTAGCGGGGGGGCATACAATGAGCAGTTCTTC; j_gene: TRBJ2-1; d_gene: TRBD2; len: 17; v_gene: TRBV11-2; abundance: -
CDR3aa: CASSQGTGGFLEEKLFF; CDR3nt: TGCGCCAGCAGCCAAGGGACAGGGGGCTTTTTAGAAGAAAAACTGTTTTTT; j_gene: TRBJ1-4; d_gene: TRBD1; len: 17; v_gene: TRBV4-3; abundance: -
CDR3aa: CASSPRSRSSDTQYF; CDR3nt: TGTGCCAGCAGCCCCCGTAGCAGATCCTCAGATACGCAGTATTTT; j_gene: TRBJ2-3; d_gene: -; len: 15; v_gene: TRBV9; abundance: -
CDR3aa: CASSVGTGGGYTF; CDR3nt: TGTGCCAGCAGTGTCGGGACAGGAGGAGGCTACACCTTC; j_gene: TRBJ1-2; d_gene: TRBD1; len: 13; v_gene: TRBV6-4; abundance: -
CDR3aa: CASSIGTDVEKLFF; CDR3nt: TGTGCCAGCAGTATAGGGACAGATGTGGAAAAACTGTTTTTT; j_gene: TRBJ1-4; d_gene: TRBD1; len: 14; v_gene: TRBV25-1; abundance: medium-sized
CDR3aa: CASSTRTGGDEKLFF; CDR3nt: TGTGCCAGCTCTACCAGGACAGGGGGCGATGAAAAACTGTTTTTT; j_gene: TRBJ1-4; d_gene: TRBD1; len: 15; v_gene: TRBV18; abundance: -
CDR3aa: CASSYPAGTGGAGTGELFF; CDR3nt: TGTGCCAGCAGTTACCCAGCCGGGACAGGGGGCGCAGGCACCGGGGAGCTGTTTTTT; j_gene: TRBJ2-2; d_gene: TRBD1; len: 19; v_gene: TRBV6-2/TRBV6-3; abundance: -
CDR3aa: CASSLVGGYGYTF; CDR3nt: TGTGCCAGCAGCTTAGTAGGGGGCTATGGCTACACCTTC; j_gene: TRBJ1-2; d_gene: -; len: 13; v_gene: TRBV11-2; abundance: -
CDR3aa: CASSLDDYIQYF; CDR3nt: TGTGCCAGCAGCTTAGATGACTACATTCAGTACTTC; j_gene: TRBJ2-4; d_gene: -; len: 12; v_gene: TRBV7-2; abundance: -
CDR3aa: CASSPRTSGGIYNEQFF; CDR3nt: TGTGCCAGCTCACCACGGACTAGCGGGGGTATCTACAATGAGCAGTTCTTC; j_gene: TRBJ2-1; d_gene: TRBD2; len: 17; v_gene: TRBV18; abundance: once
CDR3aa: CASSLERGIRVNEQFF; CDR3nt: TGTGCCAGCAGCTTAGAGCGGGGTATAAGGGTAAATGAGCAGTTCTTC; j_gene: TRBJ2-1; d_gene: TRBD2; len: 16; v_gene: TRBV7-9; abundance: -
CDR3aa: CASRSSQIRQETQYF; CDR3nt: TGTGCCAGCCGTTCTAGCCAAATCAGGCAAGAGACCCAGTACTTC; j_gene: TRBJ2-5; d_gene: -; len: 15; v_gene: TRBV27; abundance: -
CDR3aa: CASTLGVNTEAFF; CDR3nt: TGTGCCAGTACCCTCGGTGTGAACACTGAAGCTTTCTTT; j_gene: TRBJ1-1; d_gene: -; len: 13; v_gene: TRBV19; abundance: -
CDR3aa: CASKLTVSSYNEQFF; CDR3nt: TGTGCCAGCAAGCTTACCGTTAGCTCCTACAATGAGCAGTTCTTC; j_gene: TRBJ2-1; d_gene: -; len: 15; v_gene: TRBV7-9; abundance: -